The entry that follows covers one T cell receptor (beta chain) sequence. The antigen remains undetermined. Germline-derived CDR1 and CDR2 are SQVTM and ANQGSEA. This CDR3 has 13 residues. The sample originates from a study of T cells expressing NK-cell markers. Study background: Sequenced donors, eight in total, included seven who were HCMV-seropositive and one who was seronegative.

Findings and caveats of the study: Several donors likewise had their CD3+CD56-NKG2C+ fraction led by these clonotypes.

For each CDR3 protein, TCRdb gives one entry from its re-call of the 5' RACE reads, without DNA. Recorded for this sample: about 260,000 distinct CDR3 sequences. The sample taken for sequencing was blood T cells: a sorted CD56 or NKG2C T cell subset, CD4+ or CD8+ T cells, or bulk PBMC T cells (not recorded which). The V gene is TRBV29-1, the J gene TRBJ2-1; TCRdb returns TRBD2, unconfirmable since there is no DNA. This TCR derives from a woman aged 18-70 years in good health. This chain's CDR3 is CSAGEGTYNEQFF.